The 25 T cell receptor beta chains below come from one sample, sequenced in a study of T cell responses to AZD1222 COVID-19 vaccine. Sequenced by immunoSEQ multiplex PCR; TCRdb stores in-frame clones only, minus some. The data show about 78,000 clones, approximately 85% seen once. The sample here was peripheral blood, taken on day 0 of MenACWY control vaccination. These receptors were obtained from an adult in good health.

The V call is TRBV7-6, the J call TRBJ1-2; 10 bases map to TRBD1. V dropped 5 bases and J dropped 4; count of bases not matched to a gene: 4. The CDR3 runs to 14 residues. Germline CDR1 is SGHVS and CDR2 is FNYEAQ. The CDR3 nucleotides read TGTGCCAGCAGCCACGGACAGGGGGGCTATGGCTACACCTTC. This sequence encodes CASSHGQGGYGYTF.

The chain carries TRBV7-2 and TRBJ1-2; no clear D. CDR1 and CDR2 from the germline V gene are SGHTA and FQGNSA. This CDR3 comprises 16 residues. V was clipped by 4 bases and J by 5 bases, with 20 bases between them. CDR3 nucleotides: TGTGCCAGCAGCTCACAACCGACGGGTATTAGGTATGGCTACACCTTC. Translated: CASSSQPTGIRYGYTF.

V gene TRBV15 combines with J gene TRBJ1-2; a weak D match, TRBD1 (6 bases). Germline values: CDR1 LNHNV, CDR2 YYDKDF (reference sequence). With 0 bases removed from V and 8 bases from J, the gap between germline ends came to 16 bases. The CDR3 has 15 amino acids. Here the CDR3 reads CATSREDRWGVGYTF. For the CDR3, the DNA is TGTGCCACCAGCAGAGAAGACAGGTGGGGAGTCGGCTACACCTTC. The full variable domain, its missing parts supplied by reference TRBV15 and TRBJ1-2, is DAMVIQNPRYQVTQFGKPVTLSCSQTLNHNVMYWYQQKSSQAPKLLFHYYDKDFNNEADTPDNFQSRRPNTSFCFLDIRSPGLGDTAMYLCATSREDRWGVGYTFGSGTRLTVV.

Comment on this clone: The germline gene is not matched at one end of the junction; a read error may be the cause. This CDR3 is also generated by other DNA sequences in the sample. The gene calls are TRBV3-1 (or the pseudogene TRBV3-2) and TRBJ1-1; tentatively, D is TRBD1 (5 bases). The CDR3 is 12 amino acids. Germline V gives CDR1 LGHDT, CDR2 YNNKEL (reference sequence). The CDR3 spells CASSQDSTEAFF. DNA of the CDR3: TGTGCCAGCAGTCAAGACAGCACTGAAGCTTTCTTT.

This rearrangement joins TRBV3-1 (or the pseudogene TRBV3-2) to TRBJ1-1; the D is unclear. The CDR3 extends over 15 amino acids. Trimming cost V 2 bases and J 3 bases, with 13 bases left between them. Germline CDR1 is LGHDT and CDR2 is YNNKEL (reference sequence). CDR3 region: CASSQSPDCYTEAFF. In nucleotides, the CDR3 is TGTGCCAGCAGCCAATCACCGGACTGCTACACTGAAGCTTTCTTT.

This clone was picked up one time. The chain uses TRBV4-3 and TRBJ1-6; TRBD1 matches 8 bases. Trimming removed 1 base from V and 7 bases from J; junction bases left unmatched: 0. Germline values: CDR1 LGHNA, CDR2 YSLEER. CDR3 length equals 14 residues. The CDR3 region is CASSQGTGNSPLHF. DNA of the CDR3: TGCGCCAGCAGCCAAGGGACAGGGAATTCACCCCTCCACTTT.

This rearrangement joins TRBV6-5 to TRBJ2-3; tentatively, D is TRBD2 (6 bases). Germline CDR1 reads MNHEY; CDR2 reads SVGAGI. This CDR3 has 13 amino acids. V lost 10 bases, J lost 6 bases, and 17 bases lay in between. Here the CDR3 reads CATQRGAGDTQYF. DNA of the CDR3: TGTGCCACCCAACGAGGGGCGGGGGATACGCAGTATTTT.

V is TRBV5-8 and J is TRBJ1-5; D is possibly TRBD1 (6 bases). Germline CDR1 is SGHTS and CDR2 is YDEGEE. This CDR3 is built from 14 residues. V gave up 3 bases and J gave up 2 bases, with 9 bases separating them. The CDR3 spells CASSSGTRNQPQHF. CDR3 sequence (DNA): TGTGCCAGCAGCTCCGGGACACGCAATCAGCCCCAGCATTTT.

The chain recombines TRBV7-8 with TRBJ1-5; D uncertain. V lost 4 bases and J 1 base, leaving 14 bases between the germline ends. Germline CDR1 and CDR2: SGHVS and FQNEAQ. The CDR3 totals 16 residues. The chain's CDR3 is CASSSTQSRSNQPQHF. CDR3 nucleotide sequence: TGTGCCAGCAGCTCGACTCAGTCACGGAGCAATCAGCCCCAGCATTTT.

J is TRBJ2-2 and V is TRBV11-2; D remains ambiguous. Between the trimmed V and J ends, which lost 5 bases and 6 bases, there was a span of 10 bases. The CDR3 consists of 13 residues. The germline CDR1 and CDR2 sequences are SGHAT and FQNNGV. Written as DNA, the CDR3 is TGTGCCAGCAGCACCCAACCATCCGGGGAGCTGTTTTTT. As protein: CASSTQPSGELFF.

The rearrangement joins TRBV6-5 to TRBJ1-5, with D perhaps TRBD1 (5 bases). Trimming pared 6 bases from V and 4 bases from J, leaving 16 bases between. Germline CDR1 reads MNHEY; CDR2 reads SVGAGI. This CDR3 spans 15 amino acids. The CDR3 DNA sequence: TGTGCCAGCAGGGGCGGCCAGGGATTAAATCAGCCCCAGCATTTT. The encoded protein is CASRGGQGLNQPQHF.

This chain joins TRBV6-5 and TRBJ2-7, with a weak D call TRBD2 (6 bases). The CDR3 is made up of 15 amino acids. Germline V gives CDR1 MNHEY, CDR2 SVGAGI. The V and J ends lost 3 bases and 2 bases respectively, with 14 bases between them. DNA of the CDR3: TGTGCCAGCAGTTATGACGGGGGTTTTGCCTACGAGCAGTACTTC. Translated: CASSYDGGFAYEQYF.

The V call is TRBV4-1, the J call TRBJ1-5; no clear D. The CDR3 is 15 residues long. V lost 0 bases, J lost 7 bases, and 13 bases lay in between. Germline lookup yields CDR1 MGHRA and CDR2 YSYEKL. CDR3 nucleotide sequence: TGCGCCAGCAGCCAAGACGTCGGAGTCCACCAGCCCCAGCATTTT. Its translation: CASSQDVGVHQPQHF.

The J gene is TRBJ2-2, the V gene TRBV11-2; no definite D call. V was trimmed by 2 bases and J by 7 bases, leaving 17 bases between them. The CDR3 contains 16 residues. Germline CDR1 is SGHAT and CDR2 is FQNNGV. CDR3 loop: CASSLRNVRSGGELFF. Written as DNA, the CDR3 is TGTGCCAGCAGCTTAAGGAACGTGAGGTCGGGCGGGGAGCTGTTTTTT. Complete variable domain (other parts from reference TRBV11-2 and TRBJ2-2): EAGVAQSPRYKIIEKRQSVAFWCNPISGHATLYWYQQILGQGPKLLIQFQNNGVVDDSQLPKDRFSAERLKGVDSTLKIQPAKLEDSAVYLCASSLRNVRSGGELFFGEGSRLTVL.

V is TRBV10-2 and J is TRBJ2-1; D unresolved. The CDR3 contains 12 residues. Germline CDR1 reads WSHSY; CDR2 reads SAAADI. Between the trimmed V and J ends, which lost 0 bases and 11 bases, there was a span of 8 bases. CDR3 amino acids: CASSESSLKQFF. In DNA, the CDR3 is TGCGCCAGCAGTGAGTCGAGCCTAAAGCAGTTCTTC.

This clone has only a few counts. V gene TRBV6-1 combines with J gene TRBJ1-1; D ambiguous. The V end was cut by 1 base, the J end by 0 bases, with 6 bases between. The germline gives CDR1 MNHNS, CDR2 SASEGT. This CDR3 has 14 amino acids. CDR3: CASSEVGLNTEAFF. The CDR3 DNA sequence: TGTGCCAGCAGTGAAGTAGGCCTGAACACTGAAGCTTTCTTT.

CDR3 protein: CASSTDSGGDEQYF. For the CDR3, the DNA is TGTGCCAGCAGCACCGACTCGGGAGGAGACGAGCAGTACTTC. The genes are TRBV9 and TRBJ2-7; 7 bases are shared with TRBD2. The CDR3 covers 14 residues. V lost 4 bases and J lost 5; bases outside the gene matches: 9. Germline V gene lookup returns CDR1 SGDLS and CDR2 YYNGEE. Full variable domain (remainder filled in from reference TRBV9 and TRBJ2-7): DSGVTQTPKHLITATGQRVTLRCSPRSGDLSVYWYQQSLDQGLQFLIQYYNGEERAKGNILERFSAQQFPDLHSELNLSSLELGDSALYFCASSTDSGGDEQYFGPGTRLTVT.

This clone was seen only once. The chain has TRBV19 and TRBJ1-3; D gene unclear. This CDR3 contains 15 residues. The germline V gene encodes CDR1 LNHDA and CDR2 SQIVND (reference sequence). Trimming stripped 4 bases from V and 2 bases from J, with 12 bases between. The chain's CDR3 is CASSSFLTAGNTIYF. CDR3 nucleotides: TGTGCCAGTAGTAGTTTCCTGACGGCTGGAAACACCATATATTTT.

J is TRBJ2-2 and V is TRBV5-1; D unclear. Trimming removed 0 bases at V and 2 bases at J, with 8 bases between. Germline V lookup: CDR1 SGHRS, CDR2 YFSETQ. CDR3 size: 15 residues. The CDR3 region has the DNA TGCGCCAGCAGCTTGGGGTCGGTTAACACCGGGGAGCTGTTTTTT. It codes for CASSLGSVNTGELFF.

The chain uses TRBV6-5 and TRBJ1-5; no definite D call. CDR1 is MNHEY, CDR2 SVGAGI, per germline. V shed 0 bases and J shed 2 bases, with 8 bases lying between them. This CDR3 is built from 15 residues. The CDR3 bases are TGTGCCAGCAGTTACTCGGGCAATGGCAATCAGCCCCAGCATTTT. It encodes CASSYSGNGNQPQHF.

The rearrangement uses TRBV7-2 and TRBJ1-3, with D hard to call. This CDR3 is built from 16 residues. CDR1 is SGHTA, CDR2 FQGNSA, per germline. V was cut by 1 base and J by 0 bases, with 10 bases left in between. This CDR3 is CASSLVGLSSGNTIYF. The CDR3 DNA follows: TGTGCCAGCAGCTTAGTAGGGCTTTCCTCTGGAAACACCATATATTTT. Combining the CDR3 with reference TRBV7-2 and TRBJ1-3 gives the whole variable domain GAGVSQSPSNKVTEKGKDVELRCDPISGHTALYWYRQSLGQGLEFLIYFQGNSAPDKSGLPSDRFSAERTGGSVSTLTIQRTQQEDSAVYLCASSLVGLSSGNTIYFGEGSWLTVV.

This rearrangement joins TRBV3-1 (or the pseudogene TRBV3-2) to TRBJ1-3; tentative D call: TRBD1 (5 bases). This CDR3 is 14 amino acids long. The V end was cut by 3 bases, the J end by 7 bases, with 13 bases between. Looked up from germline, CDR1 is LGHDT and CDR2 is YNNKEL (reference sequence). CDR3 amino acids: CASSHGEGSNTIYF. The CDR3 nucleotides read TGTGCCAGCAGCCATGGAGAGGGGTCCAACACCATATATTTT.

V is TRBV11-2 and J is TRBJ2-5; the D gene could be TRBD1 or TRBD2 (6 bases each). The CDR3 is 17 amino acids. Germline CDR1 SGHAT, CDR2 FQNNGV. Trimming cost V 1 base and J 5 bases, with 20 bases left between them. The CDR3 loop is CASSLGGVTGRFETQYF. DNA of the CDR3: TGTGCCAGCAGCTTAGGGGGGGTCACAGGGCGTTTTGAGACCCAGTACTTC.

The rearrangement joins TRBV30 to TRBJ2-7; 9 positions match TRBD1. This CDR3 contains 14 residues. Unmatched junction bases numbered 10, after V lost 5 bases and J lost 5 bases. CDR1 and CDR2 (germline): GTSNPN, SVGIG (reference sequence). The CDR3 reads CAWDTGTGPHEQYF. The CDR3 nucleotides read TGTGCCTGGGATACCGGGACAGGGCCCCACGAGCAGTACTTC.

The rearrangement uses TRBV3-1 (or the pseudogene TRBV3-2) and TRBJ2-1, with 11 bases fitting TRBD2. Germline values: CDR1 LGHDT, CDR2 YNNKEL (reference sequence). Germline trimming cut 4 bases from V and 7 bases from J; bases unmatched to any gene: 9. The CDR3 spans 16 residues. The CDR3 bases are TGTGCCAGCAGCCCCTTGACTAGCGGGGTGCCGAATGAGCAGTTCTTC. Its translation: CASSPLTSGVPNEQFF.